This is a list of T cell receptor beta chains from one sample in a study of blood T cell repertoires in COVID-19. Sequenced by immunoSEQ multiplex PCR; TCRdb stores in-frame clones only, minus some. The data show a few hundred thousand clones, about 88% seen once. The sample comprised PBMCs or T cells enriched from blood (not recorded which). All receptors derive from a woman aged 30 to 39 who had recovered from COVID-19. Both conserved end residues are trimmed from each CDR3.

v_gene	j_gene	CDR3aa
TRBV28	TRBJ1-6	ASSKSDRGFLH
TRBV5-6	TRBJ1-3	ASSDQFGGYSGNTIY
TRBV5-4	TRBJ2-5	ASSRGQGAETQY
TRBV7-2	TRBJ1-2	ASSSAGNGYGYT
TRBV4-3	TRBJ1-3	ASSQATGDSGNTIY
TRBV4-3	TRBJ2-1	ASSQERVAPYNEQF
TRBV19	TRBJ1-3	ASSISGAHSGNTIY
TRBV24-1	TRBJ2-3	ATSDTTGGEDTQY
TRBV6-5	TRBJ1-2	ASKAGASYGYT
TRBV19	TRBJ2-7	ASSQTTQSSYEQY
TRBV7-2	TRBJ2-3	ASSLTAGADTQY
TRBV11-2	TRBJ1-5	ASSLGGRADGDQPQH
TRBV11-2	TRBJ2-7	ASSAGTGPYEQY
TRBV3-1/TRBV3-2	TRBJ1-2	ASSPADNYGYT
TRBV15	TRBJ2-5	ATSSGRKETQY
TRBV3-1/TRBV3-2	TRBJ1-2	ASSQGNRDSNYGYT
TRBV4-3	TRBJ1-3	ASSPHSPGQGARNTIY
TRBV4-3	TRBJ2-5	ASSQDRRTLGY
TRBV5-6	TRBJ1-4	ASSPIGPGEKLF
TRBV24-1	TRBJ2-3	ATSDVGAQY